What follows is one T cell receptor beta chain and its context. Its specificity is not known. The data stem from a study of T cell responses to AZD1222 COVID-19 vaccine. Study-level findings and limits: Spike-wide coverage was observed for vaccine-associated CD4 TCRs, with dominant responses at 160-218 and 743-854.

The data were produced by immunoSEQ multiplex PCR, yet TCRdb's version contains in-frame clones alone and is incomplete. The table includes about 25,000 clones, around 87% detected once. This receptor was obtained from an adult who received the AZD1222 COVID-19 vaccine. Source: peripheral blood, taken 28 days after the second AZD1222 dose.

The CDR3 nucleotides are TGTGCCAGCAGTTACTCCGTCACAGCTTCATATGGCTACACCTTC. It specifies CASSYSVTASYGYTF. The gene calls are TRBV6-5 and TRBJ1-2; D not certain. The CDR3 runs 15 residues. V lost 0 bases and J lost 5, with 13 bases in between. CDR1 is MNHEY and CDR2 is SVGAGI in the germline V gene.